This T cell receptor beta chain was profiled in a study of OX40 agonist ivuxolimab in advanced cancers. In terms of the full investigation: Ivuxolimab was an agonistic, fully human IgG2 monoclonal antibody directed against OX40 (CD134), a costimulatory receptor. Intravenous ivuxolimab was administered to patients every 2 weeks at six dose levels: 0.01, 0.1, 0.3, 1.5, 3 and 10 mg/kg. Of the roughly 51 patients in dose escalation, 19 had hepatocellular carcinoma, approximately 15 had melanoma, 9 had renal cell carcinoma and 9 had head and neck cancer. The dose-escalation cohort was about 83% male with a mean age of about 65 years, ranging from about 23 to 85. Patients were allowed to have had prior anti-PD-1, anti-PD-L1 or anti-CTLA-4 therapy, and roughly 40% of the dose-escalation patients had previously received checkpoint inhibitors. Partial responses occurred in three dose-escalation patients: two with cutaneous melanoma and one with hepatocellular carcinoma. Peripheral TCRbeta sequencing aimed to test whether ivuxolimab altered TCR sequence diversity and caused clonal T-cell expansion. The paper reports the monotherapy dose-escalation portion (N of about 50 patients) of the phase I ivuxolimab trial.

From a lookup of the germline V gene, CDR1 and CDR2 are SGHRS and YFSETQ. At the junction V is shortened by 0 bases and J by 4 bases, with 11 bases in between. The CDR3 contains 15 residues, cysteine and phenylalanine counted. Of all the DNA, just the CDR3 is kept, 45 bases in frame from base 1. This clone was detected only a few times. The antigen it recognizes is unknown. No base-level quality is on record; no much larger clone is a single base apart. The trial excluded patients who had a history of autoimmune disease or were on systemic immunosuppression. Peripheral blood for TCR sequencing was drawn from every dose cohort at baseline, at cycle 4 day 1 and at cycle 7 day 1. Samples came from an open-label, multicenter, first-in-human phase I dose-escalation trial of ivuxolimab. Adults with locally advanced or metastatic melanoma, renal cell, hepatocellular, or head and neck squamous cell carcinoma were enrolled in the trial. Before TCR sequencing, CD4+ and CD8+ T cells were separately sorted from peripheral blood.

To sequence the TCRbeta CDR3 region, genomic DNA was isolated from the sorted cells. TCRbeta CDR3 regions were sequenced using the immunoSEQ Assay. TCRdb stores this immuneACCESS table with in-frame sequences only. Part of the clones is absent; in the studies checked, under half of the shortfall reflects unresolved V genes, and no reason is known for the rest. The sample records 77,000 or so clones, more than 80% of which are singletons. Of the sample, roughly 2.3% falls within the top ten clones. The paper as a whole reports these results and caveats: Low levels of normalized T-cell clonal expansion were also seen in some patients who did not respond. Which antigens the clonally expanded peripheral T cells were specific for was not determined. In partial responders in the 0.1-3.0 mg/kg groups, normalized peripheral clonal expansion was found to be among the lowest, especially among CD8+ T cells. On average, CD8+ T cells showed more expanded clones than CD4+ T cells after ivuxolimab. At doses of 0.1 to 3.0 mg/kg, clonal expansion of both CD4+ and CD8+ blood T cells was observed from baseline to week 6.

The sequence links TRBV5-1 to TRBJ1-5; no D gene call is confident. The specimen was CD4+ or CD8+ T cells sorted from blood, collected in a trial of the OX40 agonist ivuxolimab. This clonotype was sampled from an adult with an advanced solid tumor such as melanoma, head and neck, liver or kidney cancer. The CDR3 loop reads CASSLGEGINQPQHF. In nucleotide form, the sequence is TGCGCCAGCAGCTTGGGAGAAGGGATAAATCAGCCCCAGCATTTT.